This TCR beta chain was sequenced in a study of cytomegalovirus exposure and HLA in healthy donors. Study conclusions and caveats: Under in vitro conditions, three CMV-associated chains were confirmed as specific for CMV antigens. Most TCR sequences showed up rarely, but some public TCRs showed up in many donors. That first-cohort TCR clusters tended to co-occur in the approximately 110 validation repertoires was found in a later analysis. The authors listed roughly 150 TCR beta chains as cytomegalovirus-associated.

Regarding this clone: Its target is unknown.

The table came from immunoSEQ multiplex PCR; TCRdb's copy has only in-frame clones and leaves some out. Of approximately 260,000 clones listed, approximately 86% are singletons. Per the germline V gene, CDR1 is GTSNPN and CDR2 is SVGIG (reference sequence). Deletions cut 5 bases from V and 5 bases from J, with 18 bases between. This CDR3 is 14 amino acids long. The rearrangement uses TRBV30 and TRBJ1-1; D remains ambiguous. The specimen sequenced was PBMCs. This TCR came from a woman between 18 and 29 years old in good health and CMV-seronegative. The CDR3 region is CAWAQRAGWTEAFF. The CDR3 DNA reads TGTGCCTGGGCTCAGAGGGCGGGGTGGACTGAAGCTTTCTTT.